These T cell receptor beta chains were read from a single sample in a study of yellow fever vaccine responses in identical twins. TCRdb re-called the RT-PCR reads through MiXCR, storing one row per CDR3 protein. The sample lists roughly 3,600 distinct CDR3 sequences, approximately 81% occurring once. Sequenced material: T cells from blood (PBMCs), unsorted or a sorted subset (not recorded which), taken before or after yellow fever vaccination (not recorded which). These receptors all stem from a woman between 18 and 29 years old who received the yellow fever vaccine. Both conserved end residues are part of each CDR3. The D gene is left open where the match is weak. Expanded clones get a size class; other rows say once, few or many, or leave the size out.

13,few,TRBV28,TRBJ2-3,TRBD2,TGTGCCAGTAGCGGGGGGGCCACAGATACGCAGTATTTT,CASSGGATDTQYF
13,.,TRBV7-3,TRBJ1-1,TRBD1,TGTGCCAGCAGCACAGACAGGGACACTGAAGCTTTCTTT,CASSTDRDTEAFF
16,.,TRBV10-3,TRBJ2-7,.,TGTGTCATCAGTCGCCGCGGCCCGACGGGGTCCTACGAGCAGTACTTC,CVISRRGPTGSYEQYF
17,.,TRBV23-1,TRBJ1-3,.,TGCGCCAGCAGTCAATCCTGCCCAGGAGCTTCTGGAAACACCATATATTTT,CASSQSCPGASGNTIYF
16,.,TRBV11-2,TRBJ2-7,TRBD1,TGTGCCAGCAGGGGCCTCAAATTGACAGGGCACTACGAGCAGTACTTC,CASRGLKLTGHYEQYF
14,.,TRBV20-1,TRBJ1-1,.,TGCAGTGCGGGGGGAGGGATCATGAACACTGAAGCTTTCTTT,CSAGGGIMNTEAFF
14,.,TRBV6-1,TRBJ1-5,.,TGTGCCAGCAGTGGAGGGTATCAATATCAGCCCCAGCATTTT,CASSGGYQYQPQHF
18,.,TRBV7-9,TRBJ1-1,.,TGTGCCAGCAGCTTAGCGTATGGGGTTGGACAGATGAACACTGAAGCTTTCTTT,CASSLAYGVGQMNTEAFF
14,few,TRBV18,TRBJ2-1,.,TGTGCCAGCTCAGCAACCGGGACTTACAATGAGCAGTTCTTC,CASSATGTYNEQFF
18,.,TRBV12-3/TRBV12-4,TRBJ2-1,.,TGTGCCAGCAGTTTTAGGTTAGGGGTTTGGGGGTCCTACAATGAGCGGTTCTTC,CASSFRLGVWGSYNERFF
14,.,TRBV29-1,TRBJ2-6,.,TGCAGCGCTGCGTTGTACGGTGGGGCCAACGTCCTGACTTTC,CSAALYGGANVLTF
14,once,TRBV20-1,TRBJ2-1,.,TGCAGTGCTCCTTCCCCCGGAGGGGTCAATGAGCAGTTCTTC,CSAPSPGGVNEQFF
16,few,TRBV5-5,TRBJ1-1,TRBD1,TGTGCCAGCAGCTGGGGACAGGGCTCTATGAACACTGAAGCTTTCTTT,CASSWGQGSMNTEAFF
12,.,TRBV10-1,TRBJ1-5,.,TGCGCCAGCATGTTTGGGTGTCAGCCCCAGCATTTT,CASMFGCQPQHF
12,.,TRBV7-9,TRBJ1-1,TRBD1,TGTGCCAGCAGCGGGGGGGACAGGGAAGCTTTCTTT,CASSGGDREAFF
17,.,TRBV28,TRBJ2-5,.,TGTGCCAGCAGTTACAAGTGGGGGACGCAGGGAAAAGAGACCCAGTACTTC,CASSYKWGTQGKETQYF
13,once,TRBV12-3/TRBV12-4,TRBJ2-7,.,TGTGCCAGCAGTAGGGACGCCTCCTACGAGCAGTACTTC,CASSRDASYEQYF
13,few,TRBV20-1,TRBJ1-1,.,TGCAGTGCTAGAGATCTCGTGAACACTGAAGCTTTCTTT,CSARDLVNTEAFF
16,.,TRBV13,TRBJ2-1,TRBD2,TGTGCCAGCAGAAAAGAAGCTAGCGGGGGGGTAAATGAGCAGTTCTTC,CASRKEASGGVNEQFF
13,.,TRBV29-1,TRBJ1-5,.,TGCAGCGTAGAGACAGCCAGCAATCAGCCCCAGCATTTT,CSVETASNQPQHF
13,few,TRBV12-3/TRBV12-4,TRBJ2-7,.,TGTGCCAGCAGTTTAGGGGACACCTACGAGCAGTACTTC,CASSLGDTYEQYF
13,.,TRBV6-5,TRBJ2-3,.,TGTGCCAGCAGTTACACAGGCACAGATACGCAGTATTTT,CASSYTGTDTQYF
13,once,TRBV14,TRBJ1-1,.,TGTGCCAGCAGCGGCCGGGGCACTACTGAAGCTTTCTTT,CASSGRGTTEAFF
13,.,TRBV7-2,TRBJ1-1,.,TGTGCCAGCGGAGGGAGGGGATCCGGTGAAGCTTTCTTT,CASGGRGSGEAFF
16,.,TRBV5-1,TRBJ2-1,TRBD2,TGCGCCAGCAGCTTGGACGGTAGCGGGGGTTACAATGAGCAGTTCTTC,CASSLDGSGGYNEQFF
12,.,TRBV2,TRBJ2-2,.,TGTGCCAGCAGTTTATTCACCGGGGAGCTGTTTTTT,CASSLFTGELFF
14,.,TRBV2,TRBJ1-5,.,TGTGCCAGCACCTCCGGTCTGGGTAATCAGCCCCAGCATTTT,CASTSGLGNQPQHF
15,.,TRBV6-2/TRBV6-3,TRBJ2-5,.,TGTGCCAGCAGTTACTCTACAGCACTTCAAGAGACCCAGTACTTC,CASSYSTALQETQYF
13,.,TRBV2,TRBJ2-5,.,TGTGCCAGCAGTGGGGACTACCAAGAGACCCAGTACTTC,CASSGDYQETQYF
14,.,TRBV7-2,TRBJ1-6,.,TGTGCCAGCAGCTCACCGAGGGGGAATTCACCCCTCCACTTT,CASSSPRGNSPLHF
14,large,TRBV2,TRBJ1-5,TRBD1,TGTGCCAGCAAAGGGGACAGGGTAGGCCAGCCCCAGCATTTT,CASKGDRVGQPQHF
14,.,TRBV18,TRBJ1-1,.,TGTGCCAGCTCACCAGGGAGGGTTGGCACTGAAGCTTTCTTT,CASSPGRVGTEAFF